The rows below give T cell receptor beta chains drawn from one sample of a study of Graves' ophthalmopathy and Graves' hyperthyroidism. In TCRdb, the multiplex PCR reads were re-called with MiXCR into one record per CDR3 protein. The sample contains approximately 460,000 distinct CDR3 sequences, roughly an eighth of which appear only once. Sequencing input: blood. The receptors here all came from a woman aged 30 to 39 with Graves' ophthalmopathy. The CDR3 runs from the conserved cysteine through the conserved F or W. The D gene is left open where the match is weak. Only part of the rows carry a size: once, few, many, or a class if the clone is expanded.

d_call	v_call	j_call	clone_size	cdr3_aa	cdr3_nt
TRBD1	TRBV14	TRBJ2-7	few	CASSQDIWTGFTSPVGREQYF	TGTGCCAGCAGCCAAGATATATGGACAGGGTTTACCAGCCCCGTAGGTCGCGAGCAGTACTTC
TRBD1	TRBV7-2	TRBJ1-1	many	CASSLGAQGATEAFF	TGTGCCAGCAGCTTAGGGGCACAGGGGGCTACTGAAGCTTTCTTT
TRBD2	TRBV7-3	TRBJ2-7	many	CASSLSHRQLAAYEQYF	TGTGCCAGCAGCTTATCTCACCGACAACTAGCGGCTTACGAGCAGTACTTC
TRBD1	TRBV6-2/TRBV6-3	TRBJ2-5	.	CASGQGETQYF	TGTGCCAGCGGACAGGGAGAGACCCAGTACTTC
TRBD2	TRBV6-2/TRBV6-3	TRBJ2-2	many	CASSKTSGRFTGELFF	TGTGCCAGCAGTAAGACTAGCGGGAGATTTACCGGGGAGCTGTTTTTT
.	TRBV28	TRBJ1-6	few	CATRDSYNSPLHF	TGTGCCACCAGGGACTCCTATAATTCACCCCTCCACTTT
TRBD1	TRBV28	TRBJ2-7	.	CASTERTGAYEQYF	TGCGCCAGCACCGAAAGGACAGGAGCCTACGAGCAGTACTTC
.	TRBV5-1	TRBJ1-1	many	CASSLPRPGGYTEAFF	TGCGCCAGCAGCTTGCCCCGACCCGGAGGGTACACTGAAGCTTTCTTT
.	TRBV12-5	TRBJ1-2	many	CASGFSPPSHRPPDYGYTF	TGTGCTAGTGGTTTCTCACCCCCTTCGCACAGGCCTCCCGACTATGGCTACACCTTC
.	TRBV2	TRBJ2-7	many	CASQPFPNEQYF	TGTGCCAGCCAACCCTTCCCTAACGAGCAGTACTTC
TRBD2	TRBV24-1	TRBJ2-7	many	CATSQGGENGEQYF	TGTGCCACCTCCCAGGGAGGGGAGAACGGCGAGCAGTACTTC
TRBD1	TRBV29-1	TRBJ2-7	many	CSVGGQGYEQYF	TGCAGCGTTGGAGGACAGGGGTACGAGCAGTACTTC
TRBD1	TRBV20-1	TRBJ2-7	many	CSARGGDRDFYEQYF	TGCAGTGCTAGAGGTGGGGACAGAGATTTCTACGAGCAGTACTTC
.	TRBV30	TRBJ2-2	.	CAWSGAVNTGELFF	TGTGCCTGGAGTGGGGCTGTTAACACCGGGGAGCTGTTTTTT
.	TRBV10-3	TRBJ2-6	many	CAISESGAGANVLTF	TGTGCCATCAGTGAGTCAGGTGCTGGGGCCAACGTCCTGACTTTC
TRBD1	TRBV19	TRBJ1-5	many	CASNYGDSPNQPQHF	TGTGCCAGTAACTACGGGGACAGCCCCAATCAGCCCCAGCATTTT
TRBD2	TRBV15	TRBJ2-7	many	CATSRRLAGGNYYEQYF	TGTGCCACCAGCAGAAGACTAGCGGGAGGGAACTACTACGAGCAGTACTTC
.	TRBV5-1	TRBJ2-2	few	CASSLAFGSRELFF	TGCGCCAGCAGCTTGGCCTTCGGGAGTCGGGAGCTGTTTTTT
.	TRBV28	TRBJ2-7	once	CASSTPGLRQQYF	TGTGCCAGCAGTACGCCGGGACTGCGGCAACAGTACTTC
.	TRBV2	TRBJ1-2	many	CASSRVRSRADGYTF	TGTGCCAGCAGTCGGGTAAGGTCCAGGGCCGATGGCTACACCTTC
.	TRBV6-1	TRBJ1-6	many	CASSEVRGGSPLHF	TGTGCCAGCAGTGAAGTCAGGGGAGGATCACCCCTCCACTTT
.	TRBV6-2/TRBV6-3	TRBJ1-5	many	CASRPTARGNQPQHF	TGTGCCAGCAGGCCGACAGCCCGCGGCAATCAGCCCCAGCATTTT
TRBD1	TRBV28	TRBJ1-5	many	CASSLLTGTGHGEPQHF	TGTGCCAGCAGTCTCCTAACCGGGACAGGGCACGGGGAGCCCCAGCATTTT
.	TRBV7-2	TRBJ1-2	many	CASSPRHLRGYTF	TGTGCCAGCAGCCCCAGACATCTGAGGGGCTACACCTTC
TRBD2	TRBV5-1	TRBJ2-7	many	CASSLDLAGGTEQYF	TGCGCCAGCAGCTTGGACCTAGCGGGAGGCACCGAGCAGTACTTC
.	TRBV7-8	TRBJ1-1	.	CASSPKRGGNTEAFF	TGTGCCAGCAGCCCTAAGCGCGGGGGGAACACTGAAGCTTTCTTT
.	TRBV12-3/TRBV12-4	TRBJ1-5	.	CASSLESAAFNQPQHF	TGTGCCAGCAGTTTGGAGTCGGCTGCGTTTAATCAGCCCCAGCATTTT
.	TRBV7-9	TRBJ1-6	many	CASSRRMLDSPLHF	TGTGCCAGCAGTCGGAGGATGCTGGATTCACCCCTCCACTTT
.	TRBV7-9	TRBJ1-5	.	CASSLRGDGQPQHF	TGTGCCAGCAGCTTGCGTGGTGACGGCCAGCCCCAGCATTTT
.	TRBV7-2	TRBJ2-5	many	CASSPLGPRETQYF	TGTGCCAGCAGCCCACTGGGCCCGCGGGAGACCCAGTACTTC
.	TRBV6-5	TRBJ1-1	many	CASSYRFQAFF	TGTGCCAGCAGTTACAGGTTCCAAGCTTTCTTT
TRBD2	TRBV24-1	TRBJ2-5	many	CATSDSSGERKTQYF	TGTGCCACCAGTGACTCTAGCGGGGAACGCAAGACCCAGTACTTC
.	TRBV12-3/TRBV12-4	TRBJ2-5	few	CASSWTGPQETQYF	TGTGCCAGCAGTTGGACGGGACCCCAAGAGACCCAGTACTTC
TRBD1	TRBV28	TRBJ1-6	many	CASSNRGAPLHF	TGTGCCAGCAGTAACAGGGGGGCACCCCTCCACTTT
.	TRBV6-1	TRBJ1-3	many	CASKPGLSGNTIYF	TGTGCCAGTAAACCAGGCCTCTCTGGAAACACCATATATTTT
TRBD1	TRBV28	TRBJ1-1	many	CASSLSDRGTEAFF	TGTGCCAGCAGTTTATCTGACAGGGGGACTGAAGCTTTCTTT
TRBD2	TRBV28	TRBJ2-5	many	CASSLTSGHQETQYF	TGTGCCAGCAGTTTAACTAGCGGACACCAAGAGACCCAGTACTTC
TRBD2	TRBV7-6	TRBJ2-2	.	CASSSLGRTRVTGELFF	TGTGCCAGCAGCTCCCTCGGGAGGACTAGAGTGACCGGGGAGCTGTTTTTT
.	TRBV28	TRBJ2-7	many	CASSLYPENYEQYF	TGTGCCAGCAGTTTATACCCAGAAAACTACGAGCAGTACTTC
TRBD2	TRBV20-1	TRBJ2-5	many	CSAATSGGLQETQYF	TGCAGTGCCGCGACTAGCGGGGGACTCCAAGAGACCCAGTACTTC
.	TRBV4-1	TRBJ1-1	many	CASSQTRKMNTEAFF	TGCGCCAGCAGCCAAACACGGAAAATGAACACTGAAGCTTTCTTT
.	TRBV9	TRBJ1-1	many	CASSVDGNTEAFF	TGTGCCAGCAGCGTAGACGGAAACACTGAAGCTTTCTTT
.	TRBV6-2/TRBV6-3	TRBJ2-7	.	CASSPTNFYEQYF	TGTGCCAGCAGCCCTACAAATTTCTACGAGCAGTACTTC
.	TRBV12-3/TRBV12-4	TRBJ1-1	many	CASSFARAAVEAFF	TGTGCCAGCAGTTTTGCTCGGGCCGCGGTTGAAGCTTTCTTT
.	TRBV5-1	TRBJ2-6	many	CASSLEDIRLSGANVLTF	TGCGCCAGCAGCTTGGAAGACATTAGGCTCTCTGGGGCCAACGTCCTGACTTTC
.	TRBV19	TRBJ1-5	few	CASSILDSNQPQHF	TGTGCCAGTAGTATTCTGGACAGCAATCAGCCCCAGCATTTT
.	TRBV20-1	TRBJ1-5	many	CSARGDGPDNRRNQPQHF	TGCAGTGCTAGGGGGGACGGACCTGACAATAGGCGCAATCAGCCCCAGCATTTT
.	TRBV24-1	TRBJ1-5	.	CATSAGFNQPQHF	TGTGCCACCAGCGCGGGCTTCAATCAGCCCCAGCATTTT
.	TRBV9	TRBJ1-1	.	CASSVRQMNTEAFF	TGTGCCAGCAGTGTCCGACAGATGAACACTGAAGCTTTCTTT
TRBD1	TRBV19	TRBJ1-1	.	CASTSGQGRVTEAFF	TGTGCCAGTACCTCGGGACAGGGGAGGGTCACTGAAGCTTTCTTT
.	TRBV11-2	TRBJ1-2	few	CASSLDRTFLGYTF	TGTGCCAGCAGCTTAGATCGGACCTTCCTTGGCTACACCTTC